These 10 T cell receptor beta chains originate from one sample sequenced in a study of identical twins. In TCRdb, the 5' RACE reads were re-called with MiXCR into one record per CDR3 protein. The sample consists of roughly 690,000 distinct CDR3 sequences, approximately 6% of them appearing once. The sequencing sample was made of naive T cells sorted from blood. Source of these receptors: a man younger than 35 in good health.

This clonotype was seen repeatedly, ten times or more. The V call is TRBV29-1, the J call TRBJ1-1; tentatively, D is TRBD1 (5 bases). The CDR3 is made up of 12 amino acids. V was cut by 7 bases and J by 5 bases, with 14 bases left in between. Germline assignment: CDR1 SQVTM and CDR2 ANQGSEA. Written as DNA, the CDR3 is TGCAGCGCCACCGGGGGAGGGACTGAAGCTTTCTTT. It codes for CSATGGGTEAFF. The full variable domain, completed using reference TRBV29-1 and TRBJ1-1, is SAVISQKPSRDICQRGTSLTIQCQVDSQVTMMFWYRQQPGQSLTLIATANQGSEATYESGFVIDKFPISRPNLTFSTLTVSNMSPEDSSIYLCSATGGGTEAFFGQGTRLTVV.

The chain is built from TRBV6-1 and TRBJ2-1; 12 positions match TRBD2. Per the germline V gene, CDR1 is MNHNS and CDR2 is SASEGT. Trimming removed 11 bases from V and 0 bases from J; junction bases left unmatched: 5. This CDR3 is built from 15 residues. As DNA, the CDR3 is TGTGCCGCTAGCGGGAGGGAGAGCTCCTACAATGAGCAGTTCTTC. Protein: CAASGRESSYNEQFF.

This clonotype was found a few times. The V call is TRBV27, the J call TRBJ2-2, with unresolved D. Between the trimmed V and J ends, which lost 0 bases and 7 bases, there was a span of 9 bases. Germline loops: CDR1 MNHEY, CDR2 SMNVEV (reference sequence). The CDR3 sequence is 14 residues long. CDR3 protein: CASSLSTGGGELFF. In nucleotides, the CDR3 is TGTGCCAGCAGTTTATCAACGGGCGGCGGGGAGCTGTTTTTT.

This clonotype was found many times. V is TRBV11-2 and J is TRBJ1-5; D remains ambiguous. V was clipped by 5 bases and J by 5 bases, with 10 bases between them. The CDR3 covers 13 residues. Germline V gene lookup returns CDR1 SGHAT and CDR2 FQNNGV. CDR3 coding DNA: TGTGCCAGCAGCCGAGGGTTGGATCAGCCCCAGCATTTT. Its translation is CASSRGLDQPQHF.

In its sample, this clonotype was seen a few times. The chain recombines TRBV20-1 with TRBJ2-3; perhaps TRBD2 as D (6 bases). Germline CDR1 DFQATT, CDR2 SNEGSKA (reference sequence). V was pared by 0 bases and J by 5 bases, with 15 bases between. The CDR3 runs 15 residues. The DNA of the CDR3 is TGCAGTGCTAGAGATGTCACCGGGAGATTAGATACGCAGTATTTT. It encodes CSARDVTGRLDTQYF.

This clonotype was recorded a few times. The CDR3 loop reads CASSLSGFLGDTQYF. CDR3 DNA sequence: TGTGCCAGCAGCTTGTCCGGGTTCTTGGGAGATACGCAGTATTTT. The V gene is TRBV5-6, the J gene TRBJ2-3, with no clear D. V was pared by 1 base and J by 5 bases, with 14 bases between. The V gene's germline CDR1 is SGHDT and CDR2 YYEEEE. The CDR3 has 15 amino acids.

V and J are TRBV20-1 and TRBJ1-5; tentative D call: TRBD1 (5 bases). The V end lost 6 bases, the J end lost 2 bases, and 11 bases lay between the germline ends. The CDR3 is 13 residues long. Germline V gene sequence: CDR1 DFQATT, CDR2 SNEGSKA (reference sequence). DNA for the CDR3: TGCAGTGCCGCGTGGGGGGGCAATCAGCCCCAGCATTTT. This translates into CSAAWGGNQPQHF.

This clonotype was seen only a few times. The J gene is TRBJ1-1, the V gene TRBV6-2 or TRBV6-3; D is possibly TRBD1 (5 bases). Deletions cut 6 bases from V and 4 bases from J, with 12 bases between. This CDR3 contains 13 residues. CDR1 is MNHEY, CDR2 SVGEGT, per germline. CDR3 nucleotides: TGTGCCAGCAGGGTCTCTAGGGGCACTGAAGCTTTCTTT. Translated, it gives CASRVSRGTEAFF.

There are many counts of this clonotype. The rearrangement links TRBV30 to TRBJ2-2; possible D gene TRBD2, 6 bases. CDR1 and CDR2 from the germline V gene are GTSNPN and SVGIG (reference sequence). The CDR3 totals 16 residues. V was shortened by 0 bases and J by 7 bases, with 18 bases between the two germline ends. In DNA, the CDR3 is TGTGCCTGGAGTGTAGGAGGGTTGGGAACCGGCGGGGAGCTGTTTTTT. Protein sequence: CAWSVGGLGTGGELFF.

The V gene is TRBV7-9, the J gene TRBJ1-1; D ambiguous. The CDR3 runs 13 residues. V shed 4 bases and J shed 6 bases, with 12 bases lying between them. Per germline, CDR1 SEHNR and CDR2 FQNEAQ (reference sequence). In nucleotides, the CDR3 is TGTGCCAGCAGCTGGAAAAATCGGCCTGAAGCTTTCTTT. Its translation is CASSWKNRPEAFF.